This T cell receptor (beta chain) was sequenced during a study of blood T cell repertoires in COVID-19. CDR1 and CDR2 (germline): SGHRS, YFSETQ. Losses at the gene ends were 0 bases for V and 3 bases for J; bases not matched to a gene: 6. CDR3 length equals 16 residues. Produced via immunoSEQ multiplex PCR; TCRdb's table is partial and in-frame only. The data show 270,000 or so clones, about 89% seen once. The chain combines TRBV5-1 with TRBJ2-1; 7 bases are a match to TRBD2. Sequenced material: peripheral blood. This TCR came from a middle-aged man with active or convalescent COVID-19. This chain's CDR3 is CASSLASSGFYNEQFF. For the CDR3, the DNA is TGCGCCAGCAGCTTGGCGTCTAGCGGATTCTACAATGAGCAGTTCTTC.